The rows below give T cell receptor beta chains drawn from one sample of a study of blood T cell repertoires in COVID-19. The table came from immunoSEQ multiplex PCR; TCRdb's copy has only in-frame clones and leaves some out. Here the sample spans roughly 260,000 clones, approximately 77% being singletons. Sequencing input: peripheral blood. These receptors came from a woman aged 18-29 years with acute or convalescent COVID-19. CDR3s include the opening cysteine and the closing phenylalanine or tryptophan.

v_call	j_call	cdr3_length	cdr3_aa
TRBV28	TRBJ2-3	15	CASSFGGGTGDTQYF
TRBV19	TRBJ1-5	16	CASSRGLSDSNQPQHF
TRBV5-1	TRBJ2-5	13	CASSLAGMETQYF
TRBV6-4	TRBJ2-1	15	CASSAEWAFNNEQFF
TRBV14	TRBJ2-3	15	CASRAREGHVDTQYF
TRBV5-6	TRBJ1-4	16	CASSLRGARGNEKLFF
TRBV11-2	TRBJ2-5	20	CASSLEARLAGEVYQETQYF
TRBV4-2	TRBJ2-1	19	CASSLMPLSGTDSYNEQFF
TRBV7-9	TRBJ1-2	12	CASSLEGYGYTF
TRBV19	TRBJ1-2	18	CASSIGGQGIHSNYGYTF
TRBV5-1	TRBJ1-2	17	CASSLGDRDLQLYGYTF
TRBV6-6	TRBJ2-3	16	CASSPGLARSTDTQYF
TRBV6-2/TRBV6-3	TRBJ1-2	12	CASSAGLYGYTF
TRBV18	TRBJ1-3	16	CASSPWTGRTGNTIYF
TRBV5-8	TRBJ2-5	15	CASSPGGRAQETQYF
TRBV3-1/TRBV3-2	TRBJ2-5	15	CASSFPGQGAVTQYF
TRBV6-5	TRBJ1-5	15	CASSYSMASNQPQHF
TRBV2	TRBJ2-3	12	CASRADTDTQYF
TRBV5-1	TRBJ2-5	14	CASSLGLGQETQYF
TRBV5-4	TRBJ2-2	15	CASSGEDRVAGELFF
TRBV30	TRBJ1-5	13	CAWRDRGNQPQHF
TRBV7-9	TRBJ2-1	15	CASSDLGGRYNEQFF
TRBV18	TRBJ1-2	16	CASVPQQGGAFGGYTF
TRBV3-1/TRBV3-2	TRBJ1-1	13	CASSGPGDTEAFF
TRBV30	TRBJ1-2	16	CAWSVTGTGKNYGYTF
TRBV10-1	TRBJ2-2	12	CASSEWPGELFF
TRBV5-8	TRBJ2-7	16	CASSLFMRARPGEQYF
TRBV4-3	TRBJ1-2	13	CASSPGRDYGYTF
TRBV19	TRBJ1-1	15	CASSAGLRMNTEAFF
TRBV27	TRBJ2-7	11	CASSAGYEQYF
TRBV2	TRBJ2-3	15	CASGGTGVGTDTQYF
TRBV19	TRBJ2-3	15	CASSKLAGDADTQYF
TRBV7-9	TRBJ1-1	17	CASSLAIGGASNTEAFF